The 13 T cell receptor beta chains given below trace back to one sample, sequenced in a study of response to subunit inactivated influenza vaccine. TCRdb reprocessed the RT-PCR reads with MiXCR, giving one entry per CDR3 protein. The repertoire holds approximately 530,000 distinct CDR3 sequences, 13% seen once, with 10% to 15% in the top ten. This specimen was PBMCs from blood, taken roughly 47 days after vaccination. These receptor sequences come from a man aged 45-65 years who received an inactivated influenza vaccine.

The chain employs TRBV28 and TRBJ2-2; no clear D gene. CDR3 size: 15 residues. CDR1 and CDR2 (germline): MDHEN, SYDVKM. Trimming removed 5 bases from V and 4 bases from J, with 14 bases in between. The CDR3: CASSTIKKATGELFF. CDR3 nucleotide sequence: TGTGCCAGCAGTACCATTAAGAAGGCCACCGGGGAGCTGTTTTTT. Full variable domain (rest looked up from reference TRBV28 and TRBJ2-2): DVKVTQSSRYLVKRTGEKVFLECVQDMDHENMFWYRQDPGLGLRLIYFSYDVKMKEKGDIPEGYSVSREKKERFSLILESASTNQTSMYLCASSTIKKATGELFFGEGSRLTVL.

This clonotype has at least ten counts. V usage is TRBV10-1 and J usage is TRBJ1-6, with TRBD1 matching over 7 bases. CDR1 is WNHNN and CDR2 is SYGVQD in the germline V gene (reference sequence). The trim removed 6 bases at V and 10 bases at J, leaving 6 bases unmatched. CDR3 length: 13 residues. This CDR3 is CASSETGESPLHF. The CDR3 nucleotides read TGCGCCAGCAGCGAAACAGGGGAGTCACCCCTCCACTTT.

This clonotype was counted once. A junction end diverges from the germline sequence, so it may reflect a read error. The chain has TRBV6-1 and TRBJ2-4, with 15 bases fitting TRBD2. This CDR3 has 20 amino acids. Germline loops: CDR1 MNHNS, CDR2 SASEGT. CDR3 sequence (DNA): TGTGCCAGCAGGGATACCGGGACTAGCGGGGGGCTGGGAGCCAAAATCATTCAGTACTTC. Translated: CASRDTGTSGGLGAKIIQYF.

V is TRBV29-1 and J is TRBJ1-1, with TRBD1 matching 7 bases. The CDR3 contains 13 residues. From germline, CDR1 is SQVTM and CDR2 ANQGSEA. The ends lost 4 bases at V and 4 bases at J; junction bases unmatched: 6. The CDR3 region is CSVGGGSSTEAFF. In DNA form, the CDR3 reads TGCAGCGTTGGAGGGGGCTCTAGCACTGAAGCTTTCTTT.

In this sample, this clonotype turned up many times. The chain combines TRBV20-1 with TRBJ1-6; D is uncertain. Germline lookup yields CDR1 DFQATT and CDR2 SNEGSKA (reference sequence). The CDR3 spans 15 residues. Trimming stripped 1 base from V and 10 bases from J, with 17 bases between. CDR3 protein: CSARVREALGSPLHF. CDR3 coding DNA: TGCAGTGCTAGAGTTCGGGAGGCCCTAGGCTCACCCCTCCACTTT.

The J gene is TRBJ2-3, the V gene TRBV4-3; D call uncertain. Germline loops: CDR1 LGHNA, CDR2 YSLEER. This CDR3 region has 16 residues. V lost 2 bases and J 2 bases, leaving 14 bases between the germline ends. The CDR3 is CASSQRWQAITDTQYF. CDR3 DNA sequence: TGCGCCAGCAGCCAACGTTGGCAGGCGATCACAGATACGCAGTATTTT.

The chain uses TRBV7-2 and TRBJ2-3, with a tentative D call TRBD1 (6 bases). The ends were cut back, 5 bases at V and 0 bases at J, with 15 bases in the middle. The germline V gene has CDR1 SGHTA and CDR2 FQGNSA. The CDR3 is 16 residues long. The CDR3 protein is CASSKRQVLSTDTQYF. The DNA of the CDR3 is TGTGCCAGCAGCAAGCGACAGGTCCTAAGCACAGATACGCAGTATTTT.

This clonotype was found many times. The rearrangement links TRBV12-3 or TRBV12-4 to TRBJ2-5; D may match TRBD1 or TRBD2 (5 bases each). Trimming pared 7 bases from V and 4 bases from J, leaving 19 bases between. CDR3 size: 15 residues. This chain's CDR3 is CASTRDRSTRETQYF. Here the CDR3 DNA reads TGTGCCAGCACCCGGGACCGAAGTACTCGAGAGACCCAGTACTTC.

This clonotype was observed once. The rearrangement uses TRBV6-2 or TRBV6-3 and TRBJ2-6, with unresolved D. There are 14 residues in the CDR3. Looked up from germline, CDR1 is MNHEY and CDR2 is SVGEGT. Deletions cut 8 bases from V and 5 bases from J, with 13 bases between. CDR3 in amino acids: CASGRRARANVLTF. In DNA, the CDR3 is TGTGCCAGCGGTCGTAGGGCTAGGGCCAACGTCCTGACTTTC.

J is TRBJ2-2 and V is TRBV28; no firm D call. Per germline, CDR1 MDHEN and CDR2 SYDVKM. Deletions cut 11 bases from V and 4 bases from J, with 11 bases between. The CDR3 runs 12 residues. This CDR3 is CASRVGTGELFF. The CDR3 coding sequence is TGTGCCTCACGGGTCGGCACCGGGGAGCTGTTTTTT.

The J gene is TRBJ2-5, the V gene TRBV12-3 or TRBV12-4, with TRBD2 matching 15 bases. Trimming cost V 7 bases and J 5 bases; bases outside gene matches: 20. The CDR3 contains 20 residues. The CDR3 sequence is CASKQNTGLAGGGRRETQYF. The CDR3 DNA follows: TGTGCCAGCAAGCAAAATACGGGACTAGCGGGGGGCGGTCGGCGGGAGACCCAGTACTTC.

This clonotype was picked up a small number of times. The V gene is TRBV20-1, the J gene TRBJ1-4, with 10 nucleotides matching TRBD1. Germline V gives CDR1 DFQATT, CDR2 SNEGSKA (reference sequence). This CDR3 is 15 amino acids long. V lost 6 bases and J lost 14; bases outside the gene matches: 18. In nucleotides, the CDR3 is TGCAGTGCGGAGCGTGCGGGGCTCCAGACAGGGGGCCTGTTTTTT. It specifies CSAERAGLQTGGLFF.

The rearrangement joins TRBV20-1 to TRBJ1-2, with 8 bases that match TRBD1. V gave up 5 bases and J gave up 8 bases; unmatched junction bases: 7. The CDR3 spans 12 residues. Germline CDR1 is DFQATT and CDR2 is SNEGSKA (reference sequence). CDR3 sequence: CSAPQGALGYTF. The CDR3 DNA reads TGCAGTGCTCCCCAGGGGGCTTTAGGCTACACCTTC.